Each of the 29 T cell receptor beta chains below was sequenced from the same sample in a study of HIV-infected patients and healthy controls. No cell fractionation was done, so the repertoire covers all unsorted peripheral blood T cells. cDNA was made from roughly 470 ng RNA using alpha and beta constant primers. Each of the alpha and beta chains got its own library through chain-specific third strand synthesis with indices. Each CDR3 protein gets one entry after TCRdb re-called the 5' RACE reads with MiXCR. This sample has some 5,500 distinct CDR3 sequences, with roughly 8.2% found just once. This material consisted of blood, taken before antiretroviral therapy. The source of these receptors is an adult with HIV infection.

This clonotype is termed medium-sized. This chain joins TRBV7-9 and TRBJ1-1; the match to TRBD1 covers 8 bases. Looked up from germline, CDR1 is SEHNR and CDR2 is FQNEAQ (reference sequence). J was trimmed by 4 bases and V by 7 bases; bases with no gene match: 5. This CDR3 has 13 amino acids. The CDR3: CASNQGAVTEAFF. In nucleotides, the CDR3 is TGTGCCAGCAACCAGGGGGCGGTCACTGAAGCTTTCTTT.

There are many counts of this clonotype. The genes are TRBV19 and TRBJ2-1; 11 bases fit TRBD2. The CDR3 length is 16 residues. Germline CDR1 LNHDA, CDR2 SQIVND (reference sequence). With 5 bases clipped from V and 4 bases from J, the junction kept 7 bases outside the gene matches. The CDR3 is CASSGALAGEYNEQFF. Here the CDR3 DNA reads TGTGCCAGTAGTGGGGCACTAGCGGGAGAATACAATGAGCAGTTCTTC.

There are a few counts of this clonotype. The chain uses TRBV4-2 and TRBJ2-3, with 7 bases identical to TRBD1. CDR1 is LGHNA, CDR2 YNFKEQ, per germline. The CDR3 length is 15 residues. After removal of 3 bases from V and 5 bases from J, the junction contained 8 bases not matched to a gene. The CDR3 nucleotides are TGTGCCAGCAGCCAGAAAGACAGGGAGATAGATACGCAGTATTTT. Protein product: CASSQKDREIDTQYF.

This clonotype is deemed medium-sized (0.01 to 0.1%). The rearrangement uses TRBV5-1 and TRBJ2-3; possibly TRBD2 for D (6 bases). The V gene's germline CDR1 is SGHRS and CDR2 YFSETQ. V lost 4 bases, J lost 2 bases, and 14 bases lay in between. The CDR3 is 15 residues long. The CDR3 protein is CASSTERGLTDTQYF. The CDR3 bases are TGCGCCAGCAGCACCGAAAGGGGACTCACAGATACGCAGTATTTT.

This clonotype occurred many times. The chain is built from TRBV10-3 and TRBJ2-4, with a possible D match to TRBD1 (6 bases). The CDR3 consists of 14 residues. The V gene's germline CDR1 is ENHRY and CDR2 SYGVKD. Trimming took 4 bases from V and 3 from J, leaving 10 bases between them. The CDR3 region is CAISGGLDKNIQYF. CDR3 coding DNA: TGTGCCATCAGTGGGGGGCTTGACAAAAACATTCAGTACTTC.

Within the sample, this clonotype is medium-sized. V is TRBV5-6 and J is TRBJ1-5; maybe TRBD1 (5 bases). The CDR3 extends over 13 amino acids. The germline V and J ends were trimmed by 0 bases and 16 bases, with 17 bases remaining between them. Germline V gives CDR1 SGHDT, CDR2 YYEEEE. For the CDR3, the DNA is TGTGCCAGCAGCTTGGTGTCCGACAGTGAGGTACATTTT. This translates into CASSLVSDSEVHF.

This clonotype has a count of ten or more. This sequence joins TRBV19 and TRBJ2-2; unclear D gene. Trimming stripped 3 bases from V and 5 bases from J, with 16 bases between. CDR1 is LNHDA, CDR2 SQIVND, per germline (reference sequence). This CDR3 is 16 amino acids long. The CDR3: CASSIGGSLNTGELFF. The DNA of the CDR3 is TGTGCCAGTAGTATCGGCGGCAGCTTGAATACCGGGGAGCTGTTTTTT.

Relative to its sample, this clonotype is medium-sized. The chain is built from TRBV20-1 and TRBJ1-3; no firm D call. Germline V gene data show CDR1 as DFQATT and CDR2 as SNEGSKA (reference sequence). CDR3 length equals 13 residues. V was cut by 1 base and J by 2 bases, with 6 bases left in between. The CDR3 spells CSARVGTGNTIYF. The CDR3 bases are TGCAGTGCTAGAGTGGGAACTGGAAACACCATATATTTT.

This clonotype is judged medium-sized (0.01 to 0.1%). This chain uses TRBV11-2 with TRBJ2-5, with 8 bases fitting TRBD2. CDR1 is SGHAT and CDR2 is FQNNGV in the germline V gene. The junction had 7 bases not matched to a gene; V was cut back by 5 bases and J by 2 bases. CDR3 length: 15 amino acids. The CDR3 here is CASSKTSVLQETQYF. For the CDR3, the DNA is TGTGCCAGCAGCAAGACTAGCGTGTTACAAGAGACCCAGTACTTC. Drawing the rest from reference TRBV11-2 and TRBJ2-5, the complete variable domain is EAGVAQSPRYKIIEKRQSVAFWCNPISGHATLYWYQQILGQGPKLLIQFQNNGVVDDSQLPKDRFSAERLKGVDSTLKIQPAKLEDSAVYLCASSKTSVLQETQYFGPGTRLLVL.

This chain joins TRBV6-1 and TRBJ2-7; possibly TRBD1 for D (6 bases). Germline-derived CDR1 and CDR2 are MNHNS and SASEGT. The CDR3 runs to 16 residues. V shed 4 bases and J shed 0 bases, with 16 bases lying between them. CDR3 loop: CASSVQGGLTSYEQYV. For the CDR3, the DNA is TGTGCCAGCAGTGTCCAAGGGGGTCTTACCTCCTACGAGCAGTACGTC.

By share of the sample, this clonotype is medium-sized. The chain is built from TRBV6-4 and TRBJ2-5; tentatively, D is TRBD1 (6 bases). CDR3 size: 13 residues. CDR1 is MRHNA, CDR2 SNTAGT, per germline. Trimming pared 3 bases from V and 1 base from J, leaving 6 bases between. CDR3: CASSEDSQETQYF. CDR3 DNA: TGTGCCAGCAGTGAGGACAGCCAAGAGACCCAGTACTTC.

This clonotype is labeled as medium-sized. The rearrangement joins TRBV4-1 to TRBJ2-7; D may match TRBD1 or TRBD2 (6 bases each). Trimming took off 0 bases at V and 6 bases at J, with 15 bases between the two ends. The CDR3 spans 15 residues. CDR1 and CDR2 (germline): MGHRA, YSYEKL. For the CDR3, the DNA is TGCGCCAGCAGCCAAGATCGAAGGGGGGCCCTCGAGCAGTACTTC. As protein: CASSQDRRGALEQYF.

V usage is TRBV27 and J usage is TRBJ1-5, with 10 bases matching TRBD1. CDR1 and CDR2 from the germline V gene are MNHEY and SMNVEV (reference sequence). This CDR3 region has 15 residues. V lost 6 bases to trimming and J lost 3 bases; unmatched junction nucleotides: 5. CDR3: CASRGTGEFNQPQHF. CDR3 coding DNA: TGTGCCAGCAGGGGGACAGGGGAGTTCAATCAGCCCCAGCATTTT.

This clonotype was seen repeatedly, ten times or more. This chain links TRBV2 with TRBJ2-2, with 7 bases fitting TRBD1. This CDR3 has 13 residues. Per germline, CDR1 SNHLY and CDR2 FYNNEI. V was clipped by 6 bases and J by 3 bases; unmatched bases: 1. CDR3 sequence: CASRGQYTGELFF. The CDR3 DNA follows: TGTGCCAGCAGGGGACAGTACACCGGGGAGCTGTTTTTT.

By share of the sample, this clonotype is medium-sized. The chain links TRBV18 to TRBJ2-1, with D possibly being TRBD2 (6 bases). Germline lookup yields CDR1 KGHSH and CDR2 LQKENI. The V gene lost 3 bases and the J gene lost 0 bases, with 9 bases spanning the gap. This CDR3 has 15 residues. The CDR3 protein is CASSPGEASYNEQFF. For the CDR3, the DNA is TGTGCCAGCTCACCGGGGGAGGCCTCCTACAATGAGCAGTTCTTC. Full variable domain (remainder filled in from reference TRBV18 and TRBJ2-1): NAGVMQNPRHLVRRRGQEARLRCSPMKGHSHVYWYRQLPEEGLKFMVYLQKENIIDESGMPKERFSAEFPKEGPSILRIQQVVRGDSAAYFCASSPGEASYNEQFFGPGTRLTVL.

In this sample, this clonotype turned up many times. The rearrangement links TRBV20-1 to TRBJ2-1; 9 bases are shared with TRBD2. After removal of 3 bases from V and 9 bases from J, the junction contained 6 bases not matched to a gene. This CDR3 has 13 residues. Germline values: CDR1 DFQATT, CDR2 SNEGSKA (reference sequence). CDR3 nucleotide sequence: TGCAGTGCTAGTTGGCGGGGGGGCGGTGAGCAGTTCTTC. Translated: CSASWRGGGEQFF.

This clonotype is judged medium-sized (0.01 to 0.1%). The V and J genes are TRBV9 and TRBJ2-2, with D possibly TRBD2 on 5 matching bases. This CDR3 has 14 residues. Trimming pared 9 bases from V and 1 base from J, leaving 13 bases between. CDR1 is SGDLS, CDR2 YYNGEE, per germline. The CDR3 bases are TGTGCCACCACCGACGGGATGAACACCGGGGAGCTGTTTTTT. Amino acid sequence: CATTDGMNTGELFF.

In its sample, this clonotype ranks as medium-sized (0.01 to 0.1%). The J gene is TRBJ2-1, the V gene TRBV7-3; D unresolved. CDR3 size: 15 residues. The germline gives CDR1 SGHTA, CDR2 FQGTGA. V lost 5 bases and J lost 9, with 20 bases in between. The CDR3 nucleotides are TGTGCCAGCAGCATGAGCCGGAGTCCCCTGGGTGAGCAGTTCTTC. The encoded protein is CASSMSRSPLGEQFF.

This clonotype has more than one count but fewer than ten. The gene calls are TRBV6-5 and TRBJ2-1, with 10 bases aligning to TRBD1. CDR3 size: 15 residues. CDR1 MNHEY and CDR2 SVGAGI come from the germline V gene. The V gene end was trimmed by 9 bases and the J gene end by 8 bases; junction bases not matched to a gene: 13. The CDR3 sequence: CASKRGTGDMDEQFF. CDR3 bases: TGTGCCAGTAAACGGGGGACAGGGGATATGGATGAGCAGTTCTTC.

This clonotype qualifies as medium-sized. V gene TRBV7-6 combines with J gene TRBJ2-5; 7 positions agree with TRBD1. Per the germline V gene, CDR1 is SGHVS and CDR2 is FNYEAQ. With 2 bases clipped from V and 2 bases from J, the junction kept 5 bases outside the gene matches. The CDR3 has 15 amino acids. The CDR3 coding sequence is TGTGCCAGCAGCTTAATGGGACAGTTACAAGAGACCCAGTACTTC. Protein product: CASSLMGQLQETQYF.

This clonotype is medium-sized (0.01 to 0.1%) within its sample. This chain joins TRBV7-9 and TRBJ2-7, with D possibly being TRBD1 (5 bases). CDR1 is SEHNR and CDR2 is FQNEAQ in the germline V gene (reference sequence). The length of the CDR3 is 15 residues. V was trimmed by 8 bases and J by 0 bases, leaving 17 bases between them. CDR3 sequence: CASLPDSTPSYEQYF. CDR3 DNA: TGTGCCAGCCTTCCCGACAGTACACCCTCCTACGAGCAGTACTTC.

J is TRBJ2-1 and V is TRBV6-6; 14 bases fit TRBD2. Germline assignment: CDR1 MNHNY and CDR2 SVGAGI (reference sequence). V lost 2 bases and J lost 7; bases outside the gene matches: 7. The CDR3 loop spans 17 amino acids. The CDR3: CASSYPGLAGASNEQFF. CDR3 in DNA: TGTGCCAGCAGTTACCCGGGACTAGCGGGAGCATCAAATGAGCAGTTCTTC.

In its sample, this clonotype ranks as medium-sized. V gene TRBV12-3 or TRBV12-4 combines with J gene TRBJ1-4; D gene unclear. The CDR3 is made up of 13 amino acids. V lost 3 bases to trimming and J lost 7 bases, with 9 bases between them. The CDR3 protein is CASSFRSGEKLFF. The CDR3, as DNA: TGTGCCAGCAGTTTTAGGTCCGGTGAAAAACTGTTTTTT.

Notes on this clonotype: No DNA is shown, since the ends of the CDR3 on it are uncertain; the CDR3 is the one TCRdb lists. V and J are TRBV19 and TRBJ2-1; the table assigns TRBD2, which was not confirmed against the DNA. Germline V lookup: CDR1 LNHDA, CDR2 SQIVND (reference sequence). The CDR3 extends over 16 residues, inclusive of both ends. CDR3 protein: CASSIDVVGPGALKFF.

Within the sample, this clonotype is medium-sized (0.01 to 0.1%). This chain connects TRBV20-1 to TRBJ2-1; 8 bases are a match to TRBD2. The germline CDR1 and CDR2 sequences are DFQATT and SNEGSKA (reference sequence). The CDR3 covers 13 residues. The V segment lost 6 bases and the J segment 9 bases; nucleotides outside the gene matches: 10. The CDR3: CSAPPGGRGEQFF. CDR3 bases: TGCAGTGCCCCCCCGGGGGGGAGGGGTGAGCAGTTCTTC.

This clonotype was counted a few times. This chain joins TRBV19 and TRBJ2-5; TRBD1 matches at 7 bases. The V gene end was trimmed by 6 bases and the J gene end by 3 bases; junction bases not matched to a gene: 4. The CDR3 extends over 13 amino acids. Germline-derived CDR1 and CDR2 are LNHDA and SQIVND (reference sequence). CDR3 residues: CASSGTVKETQYF. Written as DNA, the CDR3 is TGTGCCAGTAGCGGGACAGTGAAAGAGACCCAGTACTTC.

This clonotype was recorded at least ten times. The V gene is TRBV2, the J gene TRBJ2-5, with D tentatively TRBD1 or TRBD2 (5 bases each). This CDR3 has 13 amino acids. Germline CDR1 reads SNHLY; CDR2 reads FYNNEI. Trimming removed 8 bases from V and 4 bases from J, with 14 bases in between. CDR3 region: CASRRDRGETQYF. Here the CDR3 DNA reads TGTGCCAGCCGCCGGGACCGCGGAGAGACCCAGTACTTC.

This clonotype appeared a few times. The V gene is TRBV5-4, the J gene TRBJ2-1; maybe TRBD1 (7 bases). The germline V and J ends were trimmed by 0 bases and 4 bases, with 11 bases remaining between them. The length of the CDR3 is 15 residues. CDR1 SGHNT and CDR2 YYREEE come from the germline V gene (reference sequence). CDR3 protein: CASSLGRGRYNEQFF. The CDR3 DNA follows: TGTGCCAGCAGCTTGGGCAGGGGGAGGTACAATGAGCAGTTCTTC.

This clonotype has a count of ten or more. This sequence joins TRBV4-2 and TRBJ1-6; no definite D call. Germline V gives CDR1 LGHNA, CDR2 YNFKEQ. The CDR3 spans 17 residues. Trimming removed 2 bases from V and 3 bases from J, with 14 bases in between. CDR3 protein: CASSQSRRQNYNSPLHF. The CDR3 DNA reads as TGTGCCAGCAGCCAAAGTCGTAGGCAGAACTATAATTCACCCCTCCACTTT.